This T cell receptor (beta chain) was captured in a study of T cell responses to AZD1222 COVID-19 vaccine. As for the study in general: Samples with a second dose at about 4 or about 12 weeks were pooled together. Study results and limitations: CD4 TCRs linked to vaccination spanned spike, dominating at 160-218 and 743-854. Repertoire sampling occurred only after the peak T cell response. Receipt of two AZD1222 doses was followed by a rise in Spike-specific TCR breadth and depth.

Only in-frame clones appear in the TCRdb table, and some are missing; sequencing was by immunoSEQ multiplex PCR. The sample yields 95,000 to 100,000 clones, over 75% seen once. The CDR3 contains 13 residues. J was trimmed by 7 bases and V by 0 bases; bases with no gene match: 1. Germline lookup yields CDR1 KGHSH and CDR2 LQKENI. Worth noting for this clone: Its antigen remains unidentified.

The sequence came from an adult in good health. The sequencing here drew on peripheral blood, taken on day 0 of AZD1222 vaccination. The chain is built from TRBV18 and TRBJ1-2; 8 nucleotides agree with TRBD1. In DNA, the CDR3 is TGTGCCAGCTCACCACCGACAGGGGTTGGCTACACCTTC. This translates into CASSPPTGVGYTF.